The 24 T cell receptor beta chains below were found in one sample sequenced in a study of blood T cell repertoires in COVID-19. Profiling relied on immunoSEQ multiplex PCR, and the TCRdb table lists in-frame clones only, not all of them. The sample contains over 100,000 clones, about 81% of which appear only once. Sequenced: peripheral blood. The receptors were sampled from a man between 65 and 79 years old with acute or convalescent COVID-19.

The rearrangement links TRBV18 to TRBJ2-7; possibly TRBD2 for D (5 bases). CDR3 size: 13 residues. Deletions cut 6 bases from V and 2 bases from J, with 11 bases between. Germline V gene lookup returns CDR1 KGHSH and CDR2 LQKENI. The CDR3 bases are TGTGCCAGCTCGCCGGACGGGGCCTACGAGCAGTACTTC. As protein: CASSPDGAYEQYF.

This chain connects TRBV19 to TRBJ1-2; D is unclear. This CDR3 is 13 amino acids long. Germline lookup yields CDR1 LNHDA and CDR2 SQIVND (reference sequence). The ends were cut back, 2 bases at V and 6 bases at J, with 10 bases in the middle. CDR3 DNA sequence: TGTGCCAGTAGTATATCGGGAAAGGATGGCTACACCTTC. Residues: CASSISGKDGYTF. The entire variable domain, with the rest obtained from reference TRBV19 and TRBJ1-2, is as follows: DGGITQSPKYLFRKEGQNVTLSCEQNLNHDAMYWYRQDPGQGLRLIYYSQIVNDFQKGDIAEGYSVSREKKESFPLTVTSAQKNPTAFYLCASSISGKDGYTFGSGTRLTVV.

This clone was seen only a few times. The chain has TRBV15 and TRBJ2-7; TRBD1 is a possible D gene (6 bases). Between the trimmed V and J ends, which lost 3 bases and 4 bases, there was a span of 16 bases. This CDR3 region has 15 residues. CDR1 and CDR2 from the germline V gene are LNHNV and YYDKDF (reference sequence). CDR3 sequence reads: CATSRDRRGGYEQYF. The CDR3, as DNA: TGTGCCACCAGCAGGGATAGACGAGGGGGATACGAGCAGTACTTC. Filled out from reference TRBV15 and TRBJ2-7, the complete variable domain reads DAMVIQNPRYQVTQFGKPVTLSCSQTLNHNVMYWYQQKSSQAPKLLFHYYDKDFNNEADTPDNFQSRRPNTSFCFLDIRSPGLGDTAMYLCATSRDRRGGYEQYFGPGTRLTVT.

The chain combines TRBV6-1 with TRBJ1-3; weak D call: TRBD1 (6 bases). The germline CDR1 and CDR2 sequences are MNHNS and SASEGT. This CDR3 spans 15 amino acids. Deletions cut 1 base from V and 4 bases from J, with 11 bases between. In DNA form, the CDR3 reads TGTGCCAGCAGTGAAGTTGACAGGCCGGGAAACACCATATATTTT. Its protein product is CASSEVDRPGNTIYF.

CDR3 residues: CASSLDARVDEKLFF. CDR3 sequence (DNA): TGCGCCAGCAGCTTGGACGCCAGGGTAGATGAAAAACTGTTTTTT. The V gene is TRBV5-1, the J gene TRBJ1-4, with D possibly TRBD1 on 5 matching bases. V gave up 0 bases and J gave up 6 bases, with 12 bases separating them. Germline V gene lookup returns CDR1 SGHRS and CDR2 YFSETQ. The CDR3 length is 15 residues.

The CDR3 spells CASSLGGDTDTQYF. DNA for the CDR3: TGTGCCAGCAGCTTAGGAGGGGACACAGATACGCAGTATTTT. The gene calls are TRBV7-3 and TRBJ2-3, with a tentative D call TRBD2 (6 bases). Germline-derived CDR1 and CDR2 are SGHTA and FQGTGA. The CDR3 loop spans 14 amino acids. V was trimmed by 2 bases and J by 2 bases, leaving 8 bases between them.

CDR3 nucleotide sequence: TGTGCCAGCAGGACTAGCGCCCTAGGGGGGCAAGAGCAGTTCTTC. Protein product: CASRTSALGGQEQFF. V and J are TRBV6-6 and TRBJ2-1; 8 positions match TRBD2. Germline V gives CDR1 MNHNY, CDR2 SVGAGI (reference sequence). The CDR3 is 15 residues long. Trimming removed 6 bases from V and 10 bases from J; junction bases left unmatched: 14.

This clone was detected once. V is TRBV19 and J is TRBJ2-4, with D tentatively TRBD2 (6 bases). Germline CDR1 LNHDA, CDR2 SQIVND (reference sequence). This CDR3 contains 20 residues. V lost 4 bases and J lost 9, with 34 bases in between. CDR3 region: CASSTRRPPGLVLSETIQYF. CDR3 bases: TGTGCCAGTAGTACCCGAAGACCCCCGGGACTTGTTCTAAGTGAAACCATTCAGTACTTC.

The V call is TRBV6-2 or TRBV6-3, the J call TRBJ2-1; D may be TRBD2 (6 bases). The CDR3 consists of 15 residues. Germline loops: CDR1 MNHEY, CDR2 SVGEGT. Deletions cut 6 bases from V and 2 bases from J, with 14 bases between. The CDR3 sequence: CASSSAGTPYNEQFF. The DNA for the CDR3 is TGTGCCAGCAGCTCAGCCGGGACTCCCTACAATGAGCAGTTCTTC.

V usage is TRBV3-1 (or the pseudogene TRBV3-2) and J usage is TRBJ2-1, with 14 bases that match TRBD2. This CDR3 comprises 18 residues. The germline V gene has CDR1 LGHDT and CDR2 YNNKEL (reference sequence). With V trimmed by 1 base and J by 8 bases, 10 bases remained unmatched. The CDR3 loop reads CASSQGPRLAGGRDEQFF. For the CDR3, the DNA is TGTGCCAGCAGCCAAGGCCCTCGACTAGCGGGGGGGCGCGATGAGCAGTTCTTC.

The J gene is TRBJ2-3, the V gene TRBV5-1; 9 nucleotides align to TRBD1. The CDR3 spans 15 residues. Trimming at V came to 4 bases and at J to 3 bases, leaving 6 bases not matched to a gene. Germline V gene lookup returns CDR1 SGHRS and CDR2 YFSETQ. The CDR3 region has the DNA TGCGCCAGCAGCCCGGACAGGGGAGGGACAGATACGCAGTATTTT. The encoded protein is CASSPDRGGTDTQYF.

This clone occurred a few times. This CDR3 reads CASSEVGGGDIQYF. In nucleotides, the CDR3 is TGTGCCAGCAGTGAAGTAGGTGGGGGGGACATTCAGTACTTC. V and J are TRBV6-1 and TRBJ2-4, with 7 bases fitting TRBD2. This CDR3 comprises 14 residues. V lost 1 base and J lost 8; bases outside the gene matches: 5. Germline V lookup: CDR1 MNHNS, CDR2 SASEGT.

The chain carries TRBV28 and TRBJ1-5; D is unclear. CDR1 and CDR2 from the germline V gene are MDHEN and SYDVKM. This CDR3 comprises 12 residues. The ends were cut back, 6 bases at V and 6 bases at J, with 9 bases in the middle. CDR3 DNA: TGTGCCAGCAGCCCAGTTCTTCAGCCCCAGCATTTT. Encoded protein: CASSPVLQPQHF.

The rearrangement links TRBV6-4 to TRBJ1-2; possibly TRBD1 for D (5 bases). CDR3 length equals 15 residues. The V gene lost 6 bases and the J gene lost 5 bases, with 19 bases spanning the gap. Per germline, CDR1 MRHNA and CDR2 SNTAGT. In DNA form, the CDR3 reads TGTGCCAGCAGAAACCGGGACTGGTTCTCTTATGGCTACACCTTC. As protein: CASRNRDWFSYGYTF.

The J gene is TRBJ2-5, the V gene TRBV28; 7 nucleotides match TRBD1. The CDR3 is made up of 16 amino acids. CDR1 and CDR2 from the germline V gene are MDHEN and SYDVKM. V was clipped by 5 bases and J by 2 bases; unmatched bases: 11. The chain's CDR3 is CASSPPTGRWQETQYF. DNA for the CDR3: TGTGCCAGCAGTCCGCCGACAGGGCGGTGGCAAGAGACCCAGTACTTC. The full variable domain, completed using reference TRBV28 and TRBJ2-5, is DVKVTQSSRYLVKRTGEKVFLECVQDMDHENMFWYRQDPGLGLRLIYFSYDVKMKEKGDIPEGYSVSREKKERFSLILESASTNQTSMYLCASSPPTGRWQETQYFGPGTRLLVL.

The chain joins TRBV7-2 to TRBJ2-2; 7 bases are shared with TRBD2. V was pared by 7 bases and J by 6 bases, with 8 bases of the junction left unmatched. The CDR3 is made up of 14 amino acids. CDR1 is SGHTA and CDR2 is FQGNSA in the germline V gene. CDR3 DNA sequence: TGTGCCAGCACCCCCCGGCGGGGGTCCGGGGAGCTGTTTTTT. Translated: CASTPRRGSGELFF.

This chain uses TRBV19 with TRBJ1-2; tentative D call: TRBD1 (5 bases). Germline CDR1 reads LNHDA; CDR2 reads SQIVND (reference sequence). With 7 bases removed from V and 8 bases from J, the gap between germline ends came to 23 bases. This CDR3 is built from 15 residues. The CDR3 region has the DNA TGTGCCAGTATTAAGGACACAACAACACATAAAGGCTACACCTTC. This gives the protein CASIKDTTTHKGYTF.

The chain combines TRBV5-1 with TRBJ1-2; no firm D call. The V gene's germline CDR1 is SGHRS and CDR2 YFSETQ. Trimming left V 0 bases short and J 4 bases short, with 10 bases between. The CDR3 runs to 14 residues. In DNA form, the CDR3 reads TGCGCCAGCAGCTTGGAGGTCAGGATCTATGGCTACACCTTC. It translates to CASSLEVRIYGYTF.

CDR3 nucleotides: TGTGCCAGCAGTTACGGGCAGGGGGTTCAGCCCCAGCATTTT. It codes for CASSYGQGVQPQHF. This rearrangement joins TRBV6-5 to TRBJ1-5, with 7 bases aligning to TRBD1. The CDR3 consists of 14 residues. V lost 2 bases to trimming and J lost 6 bases; unmatched junction nucleotides: 4. Looked up from germline, CDR1 is MNHEY and CDR2 is SVGAGI.

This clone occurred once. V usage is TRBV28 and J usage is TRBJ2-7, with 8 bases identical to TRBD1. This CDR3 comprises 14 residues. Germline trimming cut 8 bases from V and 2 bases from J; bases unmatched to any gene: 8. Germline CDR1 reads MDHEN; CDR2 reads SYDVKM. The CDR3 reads CASYAGGRAYEQYF. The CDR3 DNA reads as TGTGCCAGCTATGCAGGGGGCAGGGCCTACGAGCAGTACTTC.

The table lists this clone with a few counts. The CDR3 DNA reads as TGTGCCAGCAGGGGACAGCGGCGATACAATGAGCAGTTCTTC. Translation: CASRGQRRYNEQFF. V is TRBV28 and J is TRBJ2-1; 7 nucleotides align to TRBD1. The CDR3 extends over 14 amino acids. J was trimmed by 4 bases and V by 6 bases; bases with no gene match: 6. Germline V lookup: CDR1 MDHEN, CDR2 SYDVKM.

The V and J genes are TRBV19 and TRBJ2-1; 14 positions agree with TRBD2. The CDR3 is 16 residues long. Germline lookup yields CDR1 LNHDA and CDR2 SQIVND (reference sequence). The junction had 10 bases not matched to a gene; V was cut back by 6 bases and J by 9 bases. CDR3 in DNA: TGTGCCAGTAGCACCGGGACTAGCGGGAGTTTCGGTGAGCAGTTCTTC. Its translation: CASSTGTSGSFGEQFF.

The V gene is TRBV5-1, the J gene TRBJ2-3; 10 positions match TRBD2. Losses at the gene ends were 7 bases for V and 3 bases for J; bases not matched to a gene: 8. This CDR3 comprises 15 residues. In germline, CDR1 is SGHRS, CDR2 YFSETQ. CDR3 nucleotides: TGCGCCAGCGGGGTAGCGGGAGGACTTACAGATACGCAGTATTTT. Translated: CASGVAGGLTDTQYF.

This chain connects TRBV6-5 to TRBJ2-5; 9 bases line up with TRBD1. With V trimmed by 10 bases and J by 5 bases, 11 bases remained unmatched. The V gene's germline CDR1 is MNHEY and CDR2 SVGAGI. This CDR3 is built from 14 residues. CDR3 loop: CATRASGTGETQYF. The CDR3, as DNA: TGTGCCACCAGAGCCTCCGGGACAGGGGAGACCCAGTACTTC.